This TCR beta chain comes out of a study of T cells in Graves' hyperthyroidism and ophthalmopathy (dated by TCRdb to between 2018 and 2020). Background on the whole study: Peripheral blood was collected at initial diagnosis, before any treatment. To identify distinguishing TCR V-J signatures, a discovery cohort of about 100 patients was used, comprising under 45 with Graves' ophthalmopathy and under 60 with stable Graves' hyperthyroidism. Whether ophthalmopathy could be predicted prospectively was tested in an independent validation cohort made up of roughly 19 hyperthyroidism patients plus 17 patients who later progressed to ophthalmopathy. The roughly 100 discovery patients were randomly divided into training and test sets at a 7:3 ratio. Thyroid tissue and blood T-cell repertoires from several Graves' hyperthyroidism patients were also compared in the study. After blood sampling, hyperthyroidism patients were treated with methimazole at a starting dose of 30 mg daily, and ophthalmopathy patients were treated with high-dose intravenous methylprednisolone. TCR Vbeta CDR3 sequencing of some 140 peripheral blood samples (approximately 44 ophthalmopathy, about 74 hyperthyroidism and roughly 17 progressor patients) is reported in the paper.

The V and J ends are trimmed by 1 base and 0 bases, leaving 7 bases between them. Taken from cysteine to phenylalanine, the CDR3 has 15 residues. The retained sequence is limited to the CDR3, 45 bases, with the frame set at the first base. CDR1 and CDR2 are read off the germline V gene (reference sequence) as LNHDA and SQIVND. Overall study results and their limits: Sample size was not statistically predetermined, and investigators were not blinded to group allocation. In cross-validation, a model built on a 13 V-J signature told ophthalmopathy apart from stable hyperthyroidism with 85% to 90% sensitivity and approximately 81% specificity, and in testing the same model reached 80%/75%. During validation, the model predicted progression to ophthalmopathy a median of about 6.5 months ahead of onset, with almost 71% sensitivity and roughly 75% specificity. Most expanded thyroid clonotypes (frequency above 0.001) were also detected in blood, a finding suggesting that blood repertoires may reflect thyroid immune responses.

Stable Graves' hyperthyroidism was defined as no progression to ophthalmopathy during 18 months of follow-up. Hyperthyroidism patients were aged 18 to 65 years and newly diagnosed, with disease duration of less than 2 months. Exclusion was applied to patients with uncontrolled infections, other autoimmune diseases, pregnancy or lactation. Diagnoses relied on clinical symptoms, serum thyroxine and TRAb, thyroid ultrasound and orbital computed tomography. Ficoll-Paque density gradient centrifugation was used to isolate PBMCs from approximately 10 ml of fresh peripheral blood. Total RNA was extracted using Trizol reagent, and RNA quality was assessed on an Agilent 2100 Bioanalyzer. A few counts support this clonotype. The antigen it recognizes is unknown. Per-base quality was not reported, and no clone a single base away is much larger than it. The TCR beta CDR3 regions were amplified from RNA transcripts. For the first round of RT-PCR on the TCR CDR3, the HTBI primer set was used together with the Qiagen OneStep RT-PCR kit. The libraries were constructed in a second round of multiplex PCR and then size-selected and purified. Sequencing of the libraries was done on an Illumina HiSeq2000 using paired-end 100 bp reads. The published analysis was carried out like this. SOAPnuke was used to process the raw data, removing reads that contained adapters or uncalled bases, had a mean Phred below 15, or lacked an exact match to the constant primer or identifier. COPE v1.2.5 was used to merge the high-quality paired reads, and each unique nucleotide sequence was defined as a clonotype. MiTCR v1.1 was used to align the clonotypes against IMGT TRBV, TRBD and TRBJ reference segments. The analysis included only V-J combinations with a frequency above 0.0001, which together covered approximately 99% of the repertoires. A TCS score was defined as the ratio between F50 (clonal expansion) and ExV (chaos), using BLOSUM62-based TCRdist between CDR3 peptides within each V-J. Welch's t-statistics and random forest reduced 500 to 650 V-J features to under 15, which were used in a naive Bayes classifier (R e1071). In-frame beta chains were kept once TCRdb had trimmed the public reads at Q25 with fastp and called clones with MiXCR. A single entry per CDR3 protein holds the most common genes and DNA from its merged rows. What appears here as the V and J calls and clone size reflects TCRdb's work, not the paper's. In this sample the table shows fewer than 850,000 distinct CDR3 sequences, roughly 17% of which occur a single time. Roughly 15% of the sample is held by the ten biggest clonotypes.

Recombination connected TRBV19 to TRBJ2-1; the D region possibly corresponds to TRBD2 (6 bases align). Sequencing was performed on blood. The TCR sequence derives from a man in his fifties with Graves' hyperthyroidism. The DNA reads as follows: TGTGCCAGTAGTATAGCGGGAGACTCCTACAATGAGCAGTTCTTC. Translated, this is CASSIAGDSYNEQFF.